This TCR beta chain was documented in a study of identical twins. Per the germline V gene, CDR1 is SGHNT and CDR2 is YYREEE (reference sequence). This CDR3 region has 16 residues. The trim removed 0 bases at V and 4 bases at J, leaving 6 bases unmatched. Study-wide results and limits: Among out-of-frame alpha sequences shared by twins, low generation probability occurred in excess. Because invariant MAIT and iNKT cells could be present, zero-insertion analyses could be partly confounded. Recombination models fit unrelated individuals' TCR alpha sharing but underestimated twins'.

TCRdb analysed the 5' RACE reads with MiXCR anew, one entry per CDR3 protein. The data contain 400,000 to 500,000 distinct CDR3 sequences, roughly 20% of them singletons. Regarding this clonotype: Its cognate antigen is unknown.

This receptor was obtained from a man in his fifties or sixties in good health. V usage is TRBV5-4 and J usage is TRBJ2-3; 9 bases match TRBD2. The sample taken for sequencing was naive T cells sorted from blood. CDR3 DNA: TGTGCCAGCAGCTTGGGGGCTAGCGGGGCCGCAGATACGCAGTATTTT. Translating it yields CASSLGASGAADTQYF. The whole variable domain, filled in from reference TRBV5-4 and TRBJ2-3, reads ETGVTQSPTHLIKTRGQQVTLRCSSQSGHNTVSWYQQALGQGPQFIFQYYREEENGRGNFPPRFSGLQFPNYSSELNVNALELDDSALYLCASSLGASGAADTQYFGPGTRLTVL.